Presented here are 14 T cell receptor beta chains from one specimen sequenced in a study of T cells in Graves' hyperthyroidism and ophthalmopathy. Amplified TCR beta CDR3 regions came from RNA transcripts. During a first-round RT-PCR of the TCR CDR3, the HTBI primer set was used. Via MiXCR, TCRdb re-called the multiplex PCR reads, giving one row per CDR3 protein. Among hundreds of thousands of distinct CDR3 sequences, approximately 15% were seen once, and the ten largest hold approximately 14%. The sequencing sample was made of blood. The receptors shown here come from a woman under 30 with Graves' hyperthyroidism.

V gene TRBV7-3 combines with J gene TRBJ2-7, with 10 bases aligning to TRBD2. The CDR3 totals 14 residues. V trimming: 5 bases; J trimming: 4 bases; junction bases outside the gene matches: 5. Germline V gene lookup returns CDR1 SGHTA and CDR2 FQGTGA. The CDR3 DNA reads as TGTGCCAGCAGCACCTTAGCGGGAGGATACGAGCAGTACTTC. Amino acid sequence: CASSTLAGGYEQYF.

This clonotype came up once. The rearrangement uses TRBV28 and TRBJ2-7; 7 bases align to TRBD1. Germline trimming cut 4 bases from V and 0 bases from J; bases unmatched to any gene: 9. This CDR3 region has 16 residues. Germline V gene data show CDR1 as MDHEN and CDR2 as SYDVKM. In DNA, the CDR3 is TGTGCCAGCAGTTCCGCCGGGGCAGGGGGCTCCTACGAGCAGTACTTC. This translates into CASSSAGAGGSYEQYF.

Remarks on this clonotype: A clone one base away is much larger, so this may be a read error. V is TRBV6-1 and J is TRBJ1-1; 8 bases are a match to TRBD1. The V gene's germline CDR1 is MNHNS and CDR2 SASEGT. The CDR3 is 14 residues long. Trimming removed 4 bases from V and 1 base from J; junction bases left unmatched: 2. DNA of the CDR3: TGTGCCAGCAGTGGGACAGGGTGGAACACTGAAGCTTTCTTT. The encoded protein is CASSGTGWNTEAFF.

Only a few counts were recorded for this clonotype. This chain joins TRBV18 and TRBJ2-3; D call uncertain. The germline V and J ends were trimmed by 3 bases and 6 bases, with 22 bases remaining between them. Germline values: CDR1 KGHSH, CDR2 LQKENI. The length of the CDR3 is 17 residues. In DNA, the CDR3 is TGTGCCAGCTCACCCCCGTCGTGGGCACCCGGTTGGGATACGCAGTATTTT. It encodes CASSPPSWAPGWDTQYF.

The chain couples TRBV7-9 to TRBJ2-3; 12 bases are shared with TRBD2. The V segment lost 1 base and the J segment 4 bases; nucleotides outside the gene matches: 6. This CDR3 contains 17 residues. CDR1 and CDR2 (germline): SEHNR, FQNEAQ (reference sequence). This CDR3 is CASSLVTASGRADTQYF. The CDR3 DNA sequence: TGTGCCAGCAGCTTAGTGACGGCTAGCGGGAGGGCAGATACGCAGTATTTT.

In its sample, this clonotype was seen many times. The rearrangement uses TRBV11-2 and TRBJ1-2, with a possible D match to TRBD1 (5 bases). Trimming pared 2 bases from V and 2 bases from J, leaving 12 bases between. CDR1 is SGHAT, CDR2 FQNNGV, per germline. The CDR3 sequence is 15 residues long. CDR3 protein: CASSLSMGENYGYTF. The CDR3 DNA reads as TGTGCCAGCAGCTTAAGTATGGGGGAGAACTATGGCTACACCTTC.

In its sample, this clonotype was seen a few times. The V call is TRBV7-2, the J call TRBJ2-5; 7 bases map to TRBD2. There are 18 residues in the CDR3. Germline assignment: CDR1 SGHTA and CDR2 FQGNSA. Germline trimming cut 0 bases from V and 1 base from J; bases unmatched to any gene: 11. The CDR3 region is CASSLASQAAGFQETQYF. The CDR3 coding sequence is TGTGCCAGCAGCTTAGCATCCCAGGCAGCGGGGTTCCAAGAGACCCAGTACTTC.

This clonotype was seen ten or more times. The rearrangement uses TRBV5-1 and TRBJ2-1; D is unresolved. V was cut by 0 bases and J by 6 bases, with 10 bases left in between. The germline V gene has CDR1 SGHRS and CDR2 YFSETQ. This CDR3 is built from 14 residues. The CDR3 loop reads CASSLAMAPNEQFF. The CDR3 DNA reads as TGCGCCAGCAGCTTGGCCATGGCCCCCAATGAGCAGTTCTTC.

This clonotype appeared a few times. V usage is TRBV7-8 and J usage is TRBJ1-5; D gene ambiguous. This CDR3 comprises 17 residues. V gave up 1 base and J gave up 0 bases, with 13 bases separating them. Germline-derived CDR1 and CDR2 are SGHVS and FQNEAQ. The CDR3, as DNA: TGTGCCAGCAGCTTAGTGGGCAGCTCATATAGCAATCAGCCCCAGCATTTT. It encodes CASSLVGSSYSNQPQHF.

Notes on this clonotype: A clone one base away is much larger, so this may be a read error. CDR3 in DNA: TGTGCCATCAGTGTCCTACAGGGCGGCAATCAGCCCCAGCATTTT. Translated, it gives CAISVLQGGNQPQHF. The V gene is TRBV10-3, the J gene TRBJ1-5; D possibly corresponds to TRBD1 (6 bases). This CDR3 region has 15 residues. V was pared by 4 bases and J by 2 bases, with 12 bases between. In germline, CDR1 is ENHRY, CDR2 SYGVKD.

This clonotype was detected many times. This sequence joins TRBV11-3 and TRBJ2-1; 9 bases agree with TRBD1. V lost 5 bases to trimming and J lost 9 bases; unmatched junction nucleotides: 11. CDR3 length: 15 residues. Germline lookup yields CDR1 SGHNT and CDR2 YENEEA. The CDR3 loop reads CASSPPGQGIAEQFF. The CDR3 DNA is TGTGCCAGCAGCCCCCCGGGACAGGGTATCGCTGAGCAGTTCTTC.

This clonotype was detected many times. This rearrangement joins TRBV20-1 to TRBJ1-1; tentatively, D is TRBD1 (6 bases). The CDR3 totals 15 residues. The V gene lost 3 bases and the J gene lost 1 base, with 15 bases spanning the gap. Germline loops: CDR1 DFQATT, CDR2 SNEGSKA (reference sequence). Here the CDR3 DNA reads TGCAGTGCTAGGTTTTCCAGGACAGCGAACACTGAAGCTTTCTTT. This codes for CSARFSRTANTEAFF.

This clonotype showed up many times. This chain links TRBV29-1 with TRBJ1-1; 7 nucleotides match TRBD1. J gave up 10 bases and V 6 bases, and 5 bases lay outside the gene matches. The CDR3 contains 10 residues. Germline V lookup: CDR1 SQVTM, CDR2 ANQGSEA. Here the CDR3 DNA reads TGCAGCGTCCCAGGGGGACCAGCTTTCTTT. Translated, it gives CSVPGGPAFF.

This clonotype has a count of ten or more. This chain links TRBV3-1 with TRBJ2-3; possible D gene TRBD1, 5 bases. Germline assignment: CDR1 LGHDT and CDR2 YNNKEL (reference sequence). Trimming removed 4 bases at V and 0 bases at J, with 11 bases between. This CDR3 has 15 amino acids. This CDR3 is CASSRQGASTDTQYF. The CDR3 DNA reads TGTGCCAGCAGCCGCCAAGGGGCTAGCACAGATACGCAGTATTTT.